These 23 T cell receptor beta chains were sequenced from one sample in a study of OX40 agonist ivuxolimab in advanced cancers. Profiling relied on immunoSEQ multiplex PCR, and the TCRdb table lists in-frame clones only, not all of them. The table has 75,000 to 80,000 clones, 65% to 85% seen once; the top ten hold roughly 0.77%. The material sequenced was CD4+ or CD8+ T cells sorted from blood, taken in a trial of the OX40 agonist ivuxolimab. The receptors originated from an adult with an advanced solid tumor such as melanoma, head and neck, liver or kidney cancer.

The chain links TRBV27 to TRBJ1-1; D is undetermined. CDR3 length: 13 residues. CDR1 and CDR2 (germline): MNHEY, SMNVEV (reference sequence). Trimming removed 8 bases from V and 6 bases from J, with 16 bases in between. The CDR3 here is CASQGAGRSEAFF. The CDR3, as DNA: TGTGCCAGCCAAGGAGCGGGGAGGTCTGAAGCTTTCTTT.

This clone came up a few times. V gene TRBV4-1 combines with J gene TRBJ1-1; the D is unclear. This CDR3 contains 15 residues. Trimming shortened V by 6 bases and J by 0 bases, and 14 bases separated the two germline ends. Germline V gene sequence: CDR1 MGHRA, CDR2 YSYEKL. The CDR3 DNA is TGCGCCAGCAGACTGGAGGTGGGGATGAACACTGAAGCTTTCTTT. Residues: CASRLEVGMNTEAFF.

This clone came up once. This chain connects TRBV9 to TRBJ1-4; D not certain. V was shortened by 0 bases and J by 0 bases, with 6 bases between the two germline ends. CDR3 size: 15 residues. Germline V lookup: CDR1 SGDLS, CDR2 YYNGEE. CDR3 sequence: CASSVGLATNEKLFF. CDR3 DNA sequence: TGTGCCAGCAGCGTAGGCCTTGCAACTAATGAAAAACTGTTTTTT.

The V gene is TRBV6-5, the J gene TRBJ2-3, with a weak D call TRBD2 (5 bases). Deletions cut 1 base from V and 0 bases from J, with 8 bases between. CDR3 length: 15 residues. Germline CDR1 is MNHEY and CDR2 is SVGAGI. CDR3 protein: CASSYYRTSTDTQYF. In DNA, the CDR3 is TGTGCCAGCAGTTACTATAGGACTAGCACAGATACGCAGTATTTT.

The V gene is TRBV5-4, the J gene TRBJ2-4; D may be TRBD1 or TRBD2 (6 bases each). This CDR3 is built from 16 residues. The V end was cut by 4 bases, the J end by 5 bases, with 19 bases between. CDR1 SGHNT and CDR2 YYREEE come from the germline V gene (reference sequence). The CDR3 region has the DNA TGTGCCAGCAGCGACCTAGAGGGGGGTCTTGAAAACATTCAGTACTTC. It translates to CASSDLEGGLENIQYF.

The chain has TRBV2 and TRBJ1-2; D is ambiguous. The germline CDR1 and CDR2 sequences are SNHLY and FYNNEI. The V end was cut by 2 bases, the J end by 8 bases, with 21 bases between. This CDR3 spans 16 amino acids. In nucleotides, the CDR3 is TGTGCCAGCAGTGAACGACGCGGCCCCAATGTCAGAGGCTACACCTTC. This codes for CASSERRGPNVRGYTF. The whole variable domain, filled in from reference TRBV2 and TRBJ1-2, reads EPEVTQTPSHQVTQMGQEVILRCVPISNHLYFYWYRQILGQKVEFLVSFYNNEISEKSEIFDDQFSVERPDGSNFTLKIRSTKLEDSAMYFCASSERRGPNVRGYTFGSGTRLTVV.

This clone appeared a single time. The V and J genes are TRBV14 and TRBJ2-3; D may correspond to TRBD1 or TRBD2 (5 bases each). From germline, CDR1 is SGHDN and CDR2 FVKESK. Trimming shortened V by 4 bases and J by 4 bases, and 9 bases separated the two germline ends. CDR3 length: 13 residues. CDR3 coding DNA: TGTGCCAGCAGCCGGGGGTTCCCAGATACGCAGTATTTT. Protein product: CASSRGFPDTQYF.

In this sample, this clone turned up a few times. Here the CDR3 DNA reads TGTGCCAGTACCATTAGCGGGGGGTTCCAAGAGACCCAGTACTTC. As protein: CASTISGGFQETQYF. The chain employs TRBV9 and TRBJ2-5; 10 nucleotides agree with TRBD2. V was pared by 8 bases and J by 1 base, with 8 bases of the junction left unmatched. The germline V gene has CDR1 SGDLS and CDR2 YYNGEE. CDR3 length: 15 residues.

The rearrangement joins TRBV19 to TRBJ2-2; D is uncertain. This CDR3 comprises 14 residues. Germline CDR1 LNHDA, CDR2 SQIVND (reference sequence). Trimming pared 6 bases from V and 5 bases from J, leaving 13 bases between. For the CDR3, the DNA is TGTGCCAGTAGCCCAGGACGGAAAACCGGGGAGCTGTTTTTT. Its translation: CASSPGRKTGELFF.

The rearrangement joins TRBV7-2 to TRBJ1-6; D perhaps matches TRBD1 (6 bases). The V and J ends lost 2 bases and 10 bases respectively, with 12 bases between them. The length of the CDR3 is 14 residues. In germline, CDR1 is SGHTA, CDR2 FQGNSA. CDR3 DNA: TGTGCCAGCAGCTTACCCAGGGGAGGATCACCCCTCCACTTT. It encodes CASSLPRGGSPLHF.

The chain employs TRBV4-1 and TRBJ1-1; D ambiguous. The length of the CDR3 is 15 residues. The V gene's germline CDR1 is MGHRA and CDR2 YSYEKL. The V end was cut by 1 base, the J end by 4 bases, with 13 bases between. CDR3 DNA sequence: TGCGCCAGCAGCCAAGTACCCCCGGGCAGCACTGAAGCTTTCTTT. It codes for CASSQVPPGSTEAFF.

The V and J genes are TRBV7-2 and TRBJ2-1; 7 bases are a match to TRBD2. The CDR3 extends over 13 amino acids. J was trimmed by 10 bases and V by 2 bases; bases with no gene match: 5. Germline V gene data show CDR1 as SGHTA and CDR2 as FQGNSA. CDR3 in DNA: TGTGCCAGCAGCTTAAAGGAGCGGGGAGAGCAGTTCTTC. Its translation is CASSLKERGEQFF.

The J gene is TRBJ2-1, the V gene TRBV28; the D is unclear. Germline V gene data show CDR1 as MDHEN and CDR2 as SYDVKM. This CDR3 has 16 amino acids. V lost 6 bases to trimming and J lost 0 bases, with 15 bases between them. The CDR3 region is CASRTLLPSSYNEQFF. The CDR3 DNA reads TGTGCCAGCAGAACACTTCTACCTAGCTCCTACAATGAGCAGTTCTTC. Complete variable domain (other parts from reference TRBV28 and TRBJ2-1): DVKVTQSSRYLVKRTGEKVFLECVQDMDHENMFWYRQDPGLGLRLIYFSYDVKMKEKGDIPEGYSVSREKKERFSLILESASTNQTSMYLCASRTLLPSSYNEQFFGPGTRLTVL.

The rearrangement uses TRBV9 and TRBJ2-1, with TRBD1 matching over 7 bases. CDR3 length: 15 residues. The trim removed 2 bases at V and 6 bases at J, leaving 8 bases unmatched. Germline CDR1 and CDR2: SGDLS and YYNGEE. In DNA, the CDR3 is TGTGCCAGCAGCGTTTCGGGACAGAGTCTCAATGAGCAGTTCTTC. It specifies CASSVSGQSLNEQFF.

The chain is built from TRBV7-2 and TRBJ2-7, with TRBD2 matching 12 bases. The CDR3 has 15 amino acids. V gave up 5 bases and J gave up 2 bases; unmatched junction bases: 4. Per germline, CDR1 SGHTA and CDR2 FQGNSA. In DNA form, the CDR3 reads TGTGCCAGCAGCCCTAGACTAGCGGGGGCCTACGAGCAGTACTTC. This gives the protein CASSPRLAGAYEQYF. Variable domain in full (rest from reference TRBV7-2 and TRBJ2-7): GAGVSQSPSNKVTEKGKDVELRCDPISGHTALYWYRQSLGQGLEFLIYFQGNSAPDKSGLPSDRFSAERTGGSVSTLTIQRTQQEDSAVYLCASSPRLAGAYEQYFGPGTRLTVT.

The CDR3 sequence: CASSSMVGQTKETQYF. The CDR3 DNA reads as TGTGCCAGCTCATCTATGGTGGGACAGACAAAAGAGACCCAGTACTTC. V gene TRBV18 combines with J gene TRBJ2-5, with 7 bases matching TRBD1. V shed 5 bases and J 3 bases; nucleotides not matched to a gene: 12. This CDR3 comprises 16 residues. The germline gives CDR1 KGHSH, CDR2 LQKENI.

This chain uses TRBV18 with TRBJ2-1; 9 positions match TRBD1. Germline CDR1 is KGHSH and CDR2 is LQKENI. Germline trimming cut 2 bases from V and 7 bases from J; bases unmatched to any gene: 9. The CDR3 has 16 amino acids. CDR3 protein: CASSPRLGQGRNEQFF. The CDR3 coding sequence is TGTGCCAGCTCACCAAGGCTAGGACAGGGGCGGAATGAGCAGTTCTTC. Using reference TRBV18 and TRBJ2-1 for the parts outside the CDR3, the full variable domain is NAGVMQNPRHLVRRRGQEARLRCSPMKGHSHVYWYRQLPEEGLKFMVYLQKENIIDESGMPKERFSAEFPKEGPSILRIQQVVRGDSAAYFCASSPRLGQGRNEQFFGPGTRLTVL.

CDR3 sequence reads: CASSLDRGGNQPQHF. The CDR3 region has the DNA TGTGCCAGCAGCTTAGACAGGGGTGGCAATCAGCCCCAGCATTTT. The gene calls are TRBV11-2 and TRBJ1-5; D possibly corresponds to TRBD1 (6 bases). The CDR3 runs to 15 residues. From germline, CDR1 is SGHAT and CDR2 FQNNGV. The ends were cut back, 0 bases at V and 2 bases at J, with 8 bases in the middle.

This clone was counted between two and nine times. The V call is TRBV10-2, the J call TRBJ2-7; 7 bases are a match to TRBD1. The CDR3 totals 15 residues. J was trimmed by 0 bases and V by 6 bases; bases with no gene match: 8. CDR1 and CDR2 from the germline V gene are WSHSY and SAAADI. The CDR3 nucleotides are TGCGCCAGCAGAGATGCGACAGGGAGCTCCTACGAGCAGTACTTC. Amino acid sequence: CASRDATGSSYEQYF.

This clone was seen only a few times. J is TRBJ1-1 and V is TRBV5-1, with 10 bases aligning to TRBD1. Germline-derived CDR1 and CDR2 are SGHRS and YFSETQ. V was pared by 3 bases and J by 6 bases, with 2 bases of the junction left unmatched. This CDR3 has 13 amino acids. The CDR3 protein is CASSSGTGAEAFF. DNA of the CDR3: TGCGCCAGCAGCTCCGGGACAGGGGCTGAAGCTTTCTTT.

This chain links TRBV2 with TRBJ2-2, with 15 bases that match TRBD2. The CDR3 contains 17 residues. CDR1 is SNHLY, CDR2 FYNNEI, per germline. The V and J ends lost 10 bases and 4 bases, in that order; junction bases with no gene match: 10. The CDR3 sequence is CANSGTSGGLGTGELFF. The CDR3 DNA sequence: TGTGCCAACTCAGGGACTAGCGGGGGGCTCGGCACCGGGGAGCTGTTTTTT. The variable domain in full, completed from reference TRBV2 and TRBJ2-2, reads EPEVTQTPSHQVTQMGQEVILRCVPISNHLYFYWYRQILGQKVEFLVSFYNNEISEKSEIFDDQFSVERPDGSNFTLKIRSTKLEDSAMYFCANSGTSGGLGTGELFFGEGSRLTVL.

V usage is TRBV5-1 and J usage is TRBJ2-1, with D hard to call. Germline assignment: CDR1 SGHRS and CDR2 YFSETQ. V lost 3 bases and J lost 6, with 10 bases in between. CDR3 length: 13 residues. The CDR3 spells CASSSPPGNEQFF. CDR3 sequence (DNA): TGCGCCAGCAGCTCCCCCCCCGGCAATGAGCAGTTCTTC.

The CDR3 reads CAWGDSAYEQYF. CDR3 nucleotide sequence: TGTGCCTGGGGGGACAGTGCCTACGAGCAGTACTTC. This chain connects TRBV30 to TRBJ2-7; 7 bases agree with TRBD1. J was trimmed by 2 bases and V by 5 bases; bases with no gene match: 3. The CDR3 is 12 amino acids. Per germline, CDR1 GTSNPN and CDR2 SVGIG (reference sequence).